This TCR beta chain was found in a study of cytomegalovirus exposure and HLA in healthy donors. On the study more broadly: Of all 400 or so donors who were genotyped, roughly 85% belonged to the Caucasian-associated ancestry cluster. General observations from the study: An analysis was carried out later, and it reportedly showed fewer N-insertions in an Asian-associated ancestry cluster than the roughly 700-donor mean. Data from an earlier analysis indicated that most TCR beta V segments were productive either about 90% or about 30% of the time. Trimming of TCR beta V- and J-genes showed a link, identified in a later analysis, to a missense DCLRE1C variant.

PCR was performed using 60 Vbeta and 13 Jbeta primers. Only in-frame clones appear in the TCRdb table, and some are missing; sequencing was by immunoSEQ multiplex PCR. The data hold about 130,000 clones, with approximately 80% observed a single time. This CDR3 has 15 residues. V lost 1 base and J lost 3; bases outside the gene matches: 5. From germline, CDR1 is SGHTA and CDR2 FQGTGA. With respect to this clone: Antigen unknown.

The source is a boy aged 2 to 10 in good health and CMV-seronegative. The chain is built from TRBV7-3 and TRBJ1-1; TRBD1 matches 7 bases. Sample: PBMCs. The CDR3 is CASSLRQGWDTEAFF. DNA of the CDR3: TGTGCCAGCAGCTTAAGACAGGGATGGGACACTGAAGCTTTCTTT.